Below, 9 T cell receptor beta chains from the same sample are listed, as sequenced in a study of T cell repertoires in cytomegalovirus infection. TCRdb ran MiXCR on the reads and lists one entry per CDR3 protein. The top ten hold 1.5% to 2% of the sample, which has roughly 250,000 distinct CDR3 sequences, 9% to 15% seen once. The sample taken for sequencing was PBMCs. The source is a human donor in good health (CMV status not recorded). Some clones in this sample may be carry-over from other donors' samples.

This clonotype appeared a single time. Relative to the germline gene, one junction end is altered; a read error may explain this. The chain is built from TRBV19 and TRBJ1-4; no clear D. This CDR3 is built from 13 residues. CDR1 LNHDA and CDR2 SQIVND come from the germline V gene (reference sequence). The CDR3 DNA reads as TGTGTCAGTACGGAGTTCGGGGATGAAAAACTGTTTTTT. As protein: CVSTEFGDEKLFF.

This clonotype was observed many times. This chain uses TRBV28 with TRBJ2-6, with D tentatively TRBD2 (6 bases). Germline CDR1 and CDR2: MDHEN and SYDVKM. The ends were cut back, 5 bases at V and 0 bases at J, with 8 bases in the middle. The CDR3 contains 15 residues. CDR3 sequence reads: CASSIGGSGANVLTF. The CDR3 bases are TGTGCCAGCAGTATCGGGGGCTCTGGGGCCAACGTCCTGACTTTC.

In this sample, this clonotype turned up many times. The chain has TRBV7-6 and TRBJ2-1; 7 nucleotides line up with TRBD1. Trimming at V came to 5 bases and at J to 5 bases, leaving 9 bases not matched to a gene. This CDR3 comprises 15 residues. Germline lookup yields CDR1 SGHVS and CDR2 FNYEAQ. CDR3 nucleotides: TGTGCCAGCAGCAAGAGACAGGGCGAGAACAATGAGCAGTTCTTC. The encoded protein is CASSKRQGENNEQFF.

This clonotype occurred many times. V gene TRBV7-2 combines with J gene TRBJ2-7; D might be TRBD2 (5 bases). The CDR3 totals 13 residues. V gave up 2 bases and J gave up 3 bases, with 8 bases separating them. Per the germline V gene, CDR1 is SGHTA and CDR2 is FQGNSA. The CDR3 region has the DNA TGTGCCAGCAGCTTACTAGCTGGCTACGAGCAGTACTTC. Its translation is CASSLLAGYEQYF.

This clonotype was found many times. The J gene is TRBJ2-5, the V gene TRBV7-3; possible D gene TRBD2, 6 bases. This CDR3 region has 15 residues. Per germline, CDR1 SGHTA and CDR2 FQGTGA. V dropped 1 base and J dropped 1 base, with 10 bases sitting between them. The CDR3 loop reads CASSLRPGVQETQYF. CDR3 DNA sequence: TGTGCCAGCAGCTTAAGGCCGGGGGTCCAAGAGACCCAGTACTTC.

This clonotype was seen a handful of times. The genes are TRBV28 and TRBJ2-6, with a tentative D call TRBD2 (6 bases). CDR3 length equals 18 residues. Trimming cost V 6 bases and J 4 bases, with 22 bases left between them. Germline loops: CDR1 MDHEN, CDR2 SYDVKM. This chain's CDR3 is CASRSAGPTFSGANVLTF. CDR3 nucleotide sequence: TGTGCCAGCAGATCGGCGGGACCGACTTTCTCCGGGGCCAACGTCCTGACTTTC. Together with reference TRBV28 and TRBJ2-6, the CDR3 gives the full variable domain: DVKVTQSSRYLVKRTGEKVFLECVQDMDHENMFWYRQDPGLGLRLIYFSYDVKMKEKGDIPEGYSVSREKKERFSLILESASTNQTSMYLCASRSAGPTFSGANVLTFGAGSRLTVL.

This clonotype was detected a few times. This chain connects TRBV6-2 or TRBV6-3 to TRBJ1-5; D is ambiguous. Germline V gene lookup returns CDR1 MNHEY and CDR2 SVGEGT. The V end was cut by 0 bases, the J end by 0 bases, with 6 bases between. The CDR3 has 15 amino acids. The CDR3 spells CASSYSAGSNQPQHF. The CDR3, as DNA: TGTGCCAGCAGTTACTCGGCCGGTAGCAATCAGCCCCAGCATTTT.

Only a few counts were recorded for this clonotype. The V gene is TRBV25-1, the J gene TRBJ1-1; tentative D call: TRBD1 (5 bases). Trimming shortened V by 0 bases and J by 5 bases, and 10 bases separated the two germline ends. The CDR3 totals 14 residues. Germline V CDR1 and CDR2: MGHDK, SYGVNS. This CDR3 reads CASSEYEAGTEAFF. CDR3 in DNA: TGTGCCAGCAGTGAATATGAAGCAGGGACTGAAGCTTTCTTT. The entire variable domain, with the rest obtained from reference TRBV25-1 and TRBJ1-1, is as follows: EADIYQTPRYLVIGTGKKITLECSQTMGHDKMYWYQQDPGMELHLIHYSYGVNSTEKGDLSSESTVSRIRTEHFPLTLESARPSHTSQYLCASSEYEAGTEAFFGQGTRLTVV.

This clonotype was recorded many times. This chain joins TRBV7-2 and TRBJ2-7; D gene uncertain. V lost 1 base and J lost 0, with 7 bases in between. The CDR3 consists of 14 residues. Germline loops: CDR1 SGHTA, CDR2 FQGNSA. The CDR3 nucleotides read TGTGCCAGCAGCTTAGTCGTCAGCTCCTACGAGCAGTACTTC. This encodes CASSLVVSSYEQYF. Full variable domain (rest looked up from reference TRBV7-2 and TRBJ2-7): GAGVSQSPSNKVTEKGKDVELRCDPISGHTALYWYRQSLGQGLEFLIYFQGNSAPDKSGLPSDRFSAERTGGSVSTLTIQRTQQEDSAVYLCASSLVVSSYEQYFGPGTRLTVT.